This is a list of T cell receptor beta chains from one sample in a study of blood T cell repertoires in COVID-19. The protocol was immunoSEQ multiplex PCR, while the TCRdb copy is restricted to in-frame clones and leaves out a portion. In the table there are under 95,000 clones, around 86% of which are singletons. Sample: peripheral blood. The receptor source for this set is a woman in her 70s with acute or convalescent COVID-19. Each CDR3 is given with its conserved first and last residue. A D gene is named only where the DNA matches it firmly. Some rows have no size entry. The others give once, few or many, or a class for an expanded clone.

j_call v_call d_call clone_size cdr3_aa cdr3_nt
TRBJ1-3 TRBV3-1/TRBV3-2 NA NA CASSLYSGNTIYF TGTGCCAGCAGCCTCTACTCTGGAAACACCATATATTTT
TRBJ1-1 TRBV6-5 TRBD1 NA CASSSTQGRNTEAFF TGTGCCAGCAGTTCCACACAGGGGCGGAACACTGAAGCTTTCTTT
TRBJ1-1 TRBV5-4 NA NA CASSPDLGQSNTEAFF TGTGCCAGCAGCCCTGACCTTGGACAATCGAACACTGAAGCTTTCTTT
TRBJ2-1 TRBV24-1 NA once CATSDSSGTGKYNEQFF TGTGCCACCAGTGATTCCTCCGGCACCGGGAAATACAATGAGCAGTTCTTC
TRBJ2-1 TRBV18 TRBD2 NA CASSPSRGGGEQFF TGTGCCAGCTCACCATCGCGGGGGGGCGGAGAGCAGTTCTTC
TRBJ2-2 TRBV7-3 NA NA CASSFNRAGELFF TGTGCCAGCAGCTTCAACAGGGCCGGGGAGCTGTTTTTT
TRBJ2-1 TRBV7-9 NA NA CASSFYSGSEQFF TGTGCCAGCAGCTTTTACAGCGGAAGTGAGCAGTTCTTC
TRBJ1-1 TRBV2 TRBD1 few CASSEEQGGWGTEAFF TGTGCCAGCAGTGAAGAGCAGGGGGGTTGGGGAACTGAAGCTTTCTTT
TRBJ1-2 TRBV2 TRBD1 once CASSEDRGNYGYTF TGTGCCAGCAGTGAGGACAGGGGTAACTATGGCTACACCTTC
TRBJ1-3 TRBV7-8 TRBD1 NA CASSFGQANSGNTIYF TGTGCCAGCAGCTTTGGACAGGCGAACTCTGGAAACACCATATATTTT
TRBJ1-1 TRBV5-5 NA NA CASSLVFRENTEAFF TGTGCCAGCAGCTTGGTGTTCCGGGAAAACACTGAAGCTTTCTTT
TRBJ1-1 TRBV2 TRBD1 NA CASSLSGGNTEAFF TGTGCCAGCAGTCTATCAGGGGGCAACACTGAAGCTTTCTTT
TRBJ2-1 TRBV6-5 NA NA CASSSHQDSDGEQFF TGTGCCAGCAGTTCGCACCAGGACAGTGACGGTGAGCAGTTCTTC
TRBJ2-5 TRBV3-1/TRBV3-2 NA NA CASNIGQSGTQYF TGTGCCAGCAACATCGGACAGTCAGGGACCCAGTACTTC
TRBJ1-5 TRBV20-1 TRBD1 once CSASDRGTLTSNQPQHF TGCAGTGCTAGTGACAGGGGTACCCTTACTAGCAATCAGCCCCAGCATTTT
TRBJ1-5 TRBV2 TRBD1 few CASSRTGPWSNQPQHF TGTGCCAGCAGTCGGACAGGGCCGTGGAGCAATCAGCCCCAGCATTTT
TRBJ2-1 TRBV14 TRBD2 NA CASSQAPRLAGDSYNEQFF TGTGCCAGCAGCCAAGCCCCCAGGCTAGCGGGGGACTCCTACAATGAGCAGTTCTTC
TRBJ1-3 TRBV18 TRBD1 NA CASSPRTGPFSGNTIYF TGTGCCAGCTCACCCCGGACAGGGCCCTTCTCTGGAAACACCATATATTTT
TRBJ1-2 TRBV4-1 TRBD1 NA CASSQAADRINYGYTF TGCGCCAGCAGCCAAGCCGCGGACAGGATTAACTATGGCTACACCTTC
TRBJ2-7 TRBV2 NA NA CASGPTTLTYEQYF TGTGCCTCCGGCCCGACGACACTTACCTACGAGCAGTACTTC
TRBJ1-1 TRBV7-8 NA NA CASSFGVSTEAFF TGTGCCAGCAGCTTCGGGGTGTCCACTGAAGCTTTCTTT
TRBJ1-6 TRBV5-1 TRBD1 NA CASSLSTGQLSPLHF TGCGCCAGCAGCTTGTCTACGGGACAGTTGTCACCCCTCCACTTT
TRBJ1-4 TRBV30 TRBD1 NA CAWTHRGPLTNEKLFF TGTGCCTGGACCCACAGGGGGCCCCTAACTAATGAAAAACTGTTTTTT
TRBJ2-7 TRBV6-6 NA NA CASRSGNSYEQYF TGTGCCAGCAGGTCAGGGAACTCCTACGAGCAGTACTTC
TRBJ1-6 TRBV19 TRBD1 NA CASSIDTGTGVRSPLHF TGTGCCAGTAGTATAGATACCGGGACAGGGGTACGATCACCCCTCCACTTT